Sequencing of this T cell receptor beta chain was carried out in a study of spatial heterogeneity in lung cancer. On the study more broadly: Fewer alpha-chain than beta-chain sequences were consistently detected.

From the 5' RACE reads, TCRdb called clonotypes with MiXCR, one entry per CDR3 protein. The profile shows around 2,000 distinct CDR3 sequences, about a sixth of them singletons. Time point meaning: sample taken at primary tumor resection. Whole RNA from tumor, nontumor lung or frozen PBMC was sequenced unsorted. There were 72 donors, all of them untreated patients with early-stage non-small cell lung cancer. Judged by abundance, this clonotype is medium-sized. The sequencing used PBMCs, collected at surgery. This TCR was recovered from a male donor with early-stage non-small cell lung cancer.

Written as DNA, the CDR3 is TGCGCCAGCAGCTACGGACAGGGAGGGACTGAAGCTTTCTTT. Translating it yields CASSYGQGGTEAFF. The chain couples TRBV5-1 to TRBJ1-1; TRBD1 aligns across 8 bases. Trimming removed 3 bases from V and 5 bases from J; junction bases left unmatched: 6. Looked up from germline, CDR1 is SGHRS and CDR2 is YFSETQ. This CDR3 region has 14 residues.